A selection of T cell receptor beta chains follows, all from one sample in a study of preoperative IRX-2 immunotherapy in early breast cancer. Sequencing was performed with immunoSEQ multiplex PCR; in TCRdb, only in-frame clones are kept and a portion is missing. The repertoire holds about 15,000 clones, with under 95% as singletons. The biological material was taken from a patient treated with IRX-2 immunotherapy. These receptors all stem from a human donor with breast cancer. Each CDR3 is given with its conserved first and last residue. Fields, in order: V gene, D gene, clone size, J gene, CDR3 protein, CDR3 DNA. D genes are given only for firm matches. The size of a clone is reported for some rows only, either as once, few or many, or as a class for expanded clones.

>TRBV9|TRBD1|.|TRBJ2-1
CASSVDQGVGNEQFF
TGTGCCAGCAGCGTTGATCAGGGGGTGGGGAATGAGCAGTTCTTC
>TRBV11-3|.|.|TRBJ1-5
CASSPHASYNQPQHF
TGTGCCAGCAGCCCACATGCGAGTTACAATCAGCCCCAGCATTTT
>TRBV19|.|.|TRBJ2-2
CASSPSLAHDGELFF
TGTGCCAGTAGTCCCTCACTAGCTCATGACGGGGAGCTGTTTTTT
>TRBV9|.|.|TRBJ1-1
CASSAGTEDTEAFF
TGTGCCAGCAGCGCGGGGACTGAGGACACTGAAGCTTTCTTT
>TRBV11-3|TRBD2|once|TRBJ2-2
CACVMLAGTGELFF
TGTGCCTGCGTGATGCTAGCGGGCACCGGGGAGCTGTTTTTT
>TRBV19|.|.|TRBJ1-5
CASSIHTTHSNQPQHF
TGTGCCAGTAGTATTCACACGACCCATAGCAATCAGCCCCAGCATTTT
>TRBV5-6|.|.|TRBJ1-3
CASSLLSGQSGNTIYF
TGTGCCAGCAGCTTGTTATCAGGGCAATCTGGAAACACCATATATTTT
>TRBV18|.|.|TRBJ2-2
CASSPLASGELFF
TGTGCCAGCTCACCATTGGCCTCCGGGGAGCTGTTTTTT
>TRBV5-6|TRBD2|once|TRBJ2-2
CASSHLAGGRTGELFF
TGTGCCAGCAGCCATCTCGCGGGGGGTCGGACCGGGGAGCTGTTTTTT
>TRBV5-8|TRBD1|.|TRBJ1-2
CASTVGDREDYGYTF
TGTGCCAGCACGGTTGGGGACAGGGAGGACTATGGCTACACCTTC
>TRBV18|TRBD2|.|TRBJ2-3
CASSPLGRGTDTQYF
TGTGCCAGCTCACCACTCGGGAGGGGCACAGATACGCAGTATTTT
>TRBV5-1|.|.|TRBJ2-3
CASTLEGGYTQYF
TGCGCCAGCACCCTGGAGGGGGGGTATACGCAGTATTTT
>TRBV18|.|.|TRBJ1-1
CASSRGRNTEAFF
TGTGCCAGCTCACGGGGACGGAACACTGAAGCTTTCTTT
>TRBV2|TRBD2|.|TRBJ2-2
CASRDGGIWRTGELFF
TGTGCCAGCAGAGACGGGGGGATTTGGCGCACCGGGGAGCTGTTTTTT
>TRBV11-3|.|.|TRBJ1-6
CASSLRGADSPLHF
TGTGCCAGCAGCTTACGGGGCGCGGATTCACCCCTCCACTTT
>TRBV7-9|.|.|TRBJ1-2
CASSLGSAGNYGYTF
TGTGCCAGCAGCTTAGGGTCGGCAGGGAACTATGGCTACACCTTC
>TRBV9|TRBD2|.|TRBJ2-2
CASSVVGLAGGRATGELFF
TGTGCCAGCAGCGTAGTTGGGCTAGCGGGGGGTCGAGCCACCGGGGAGCTGTTTTTT
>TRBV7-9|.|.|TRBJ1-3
CASSLGVNSGNTIYF
TGTGCCAGCAGCTTAGGCGTAAACTCTGGAAACACCATATATTTT
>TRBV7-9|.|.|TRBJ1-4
CASSAVAGASEKLFF
TGTGCCAGCAGCGCAGTGGCGGGGGCGAGTGAAAAACTGTTTTTT
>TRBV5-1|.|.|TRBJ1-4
CASSFGRQTATNEKLFF
TGCGCCAGCAGCTTCGGTAGACAGACTGCAACTAATGAAAAACTGTTTTTT
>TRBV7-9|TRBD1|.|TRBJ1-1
CASSPNTGGMGTEAFF
TGTGCCAGCAGCCCCAATACAGGGGGGATGGGCACTGAAGCTTTCTTT
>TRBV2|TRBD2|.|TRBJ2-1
CASSQSGTSGGVEQFF
TGTGCCAGCAGTCAATCCGGGACTAGCGGGGGGGTTGAGCAGTTCTTC
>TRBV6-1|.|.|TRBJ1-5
CASSVQGSGQPQHF
TGTGCCAGCAGTGTACAGGGTTCGGGTCAGCCCCAGCATTTT
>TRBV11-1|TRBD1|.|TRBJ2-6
CASSSGTGGGGANVLTF
TGTGCCAGCAGCTCCGGGACAGGGGGCGGTGGGGCCAACGTCCTGACTTTC
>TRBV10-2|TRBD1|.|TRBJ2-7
CASSRDSFYEQYF
TGCGCCAGCAGTCGGGACAGTTTCTACGAGCAGTACTTC
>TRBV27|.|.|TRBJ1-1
CASSFLENTEAFF
TGTGCCAGCAGTTTTCTGGAGAACACTGAAGCTTTCTTT
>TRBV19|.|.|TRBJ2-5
CASRGGASGQETQYF
TGTGCCAGTAGGGGGGGGGCTAGCGGCCAAGAGACCCAGTACTTC
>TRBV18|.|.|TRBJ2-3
CASSLQDTQYF
TGTGCCAGCTCACTACAAGATACGCAGTATTTT
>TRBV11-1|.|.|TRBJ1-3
CASSLMAAVSGNTIYF
TGTGCCAGCAGCTTAATGGCAGCCGTCTCTGGAAACACCATATATTTT
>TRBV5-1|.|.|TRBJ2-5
CASSLALGGEEQYF
TGCGCCAGCAGCTTGGCCTTGGGGGGAGAAGAGCAGTACTTC
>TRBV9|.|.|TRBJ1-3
CASSANWGIGNTIYF
TGTGCCAGCAGCGCAAACTGGGGGATTGGAAACACCATATATTTT
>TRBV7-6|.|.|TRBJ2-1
CASGLYNEQFF
TGTGCCAGCGGCCTATACAATGAGCAGTTCTTC
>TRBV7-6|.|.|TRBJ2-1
CASSLESPRAYNEQFF
TGTGCCAGCAGCTTAGAATCCCCCCGCGCGTACAATGAGCAGTTCTTC
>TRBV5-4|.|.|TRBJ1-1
CASSLNSGPTEAFF
TGTGCCAGCAGCCTGAATTCCGGCCCCACTGAAGCTTTCTTT
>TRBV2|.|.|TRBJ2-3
CASRAGDTQYF
TGTGCCAGCAGGGCAGGTGATACGCAGTATTTT
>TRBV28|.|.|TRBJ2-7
CASSWTTGAYEQYF
TGTGCCAGCAGTTGGACTACCGGTGCCTACGAGCAGTACTTC
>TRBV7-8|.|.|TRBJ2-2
CASRTGSGWGTGELFF
TGTGCCAGCAGAACAGGGTCGGGGTGGGGCACCGGGGAGCTGTTTTTT
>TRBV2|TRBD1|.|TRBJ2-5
CASRHRDRGKETQYF
TGTGCCAGCAGGCACCGGGACAGGGGGAAAGAGACCCAGTACTTC
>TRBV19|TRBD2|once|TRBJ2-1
CASMPGGLAGSNEQFF
TGTGCCAGTATGCCGGGGGGGCTAGCGGGGTCCAATGAGCAGTTCTTC
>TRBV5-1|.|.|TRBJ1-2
CASSLTASGGGGYTF
TGCGCCAGCAGCCTGACAGCCTCAGGAGGGGGAGGCTACACCTTC
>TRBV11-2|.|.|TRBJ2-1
CASSQGSYNEQFF
TGTGCCAGCAGCCAGGGGTCCTACAATGAGCAGTTCTTC
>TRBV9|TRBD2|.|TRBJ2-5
CASSVVGGVEETQYF
TGTGCCAGCAGCGTAGTTGGGGGGGTAGAAGAGACCCAGTACTTC
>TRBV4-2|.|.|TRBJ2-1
CASNPSTSSYNEQFF
TGTGCCAGCAACCCTAGTACCAGCTCCTACAATGAGCAGTTCTTC
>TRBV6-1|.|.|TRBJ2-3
CASSEGMSNTDTQYF
TGTGCCAGCAGTGAAGGGATGTCAAACACAGATACGCAGTATTTT
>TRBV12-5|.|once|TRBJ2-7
CASRGSGTGSGEQYF
TGTGCTAGTAGGGGGTCCGGCACCGGCTCGGGAGAGCAGTACTTC
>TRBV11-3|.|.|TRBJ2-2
CASSLDQGMNTGELFF
TGTGCCAGCAGCTTAGATCAGGGGATGAACACCGGGGAGCTGTTTTTT
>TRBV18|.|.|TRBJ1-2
CASSPLEGEGDGYTF
TGTGCCAGCTCACCCCTCGAGGGTGAAGGGGATGGCTACACCTTC
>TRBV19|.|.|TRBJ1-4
CASSRQDLAGKLFF
TGTGCCAGTAGTCGACAGGACCTCGCCGGAAAACTGTTTTTT